The rows below give T cell receptor beta chains drawn from one sample of a study of blood T cell repertoires in COVID-19. TCRdb's copy holds only in-frame clones and misses some; the assay was immunoSEQ multiplex PCR. The table has over 90,000 clones, approximately 79% seen once; the top ten hold around 3.9%. Sequenced input: peripheral blood. The source of these receptors is an older man with COVID-19, enrolled during active disease. Both conserved end residues are trimmed from each CDR3. The D gene is left open where the match is weak.

d_gene: TRBD1; j_gene: TRBJ2-1; v_gene: TRBV29-1; CDR3aa: SGNRGLGGEQF
d_gene: NA; j_gene: TRBJ2-2; v_gene: TRBV5-6; CDR3aa: ASSLVQGYDTGELF
d_gene: TRBD1; j_gene: TRBJ1-3; v_gene: TRBV18; CDR3aa: ASLPAGDSSGNTIY
d_gene: TRBD2; j_gene: TRBJ2-2; v_gene: TRBV27; CDR3aa: ASSLLAGGTGELF
d_gene: TRBD2; j_gene: TRBJ2-7; v_gene: TRBV25-1; CDR3aa: ASSVSSGTSVSYEQY
d_gene: TRBD1; j_gene: TRBJ1-2; v_gene: TRBV7-9; CDR3aa: ASSSQGANYGYT
d_gene: NA; j_gene: TRBJ1-3; v_gene: TRBV6-2/TRBV6-3; CDR3aa: ASSSTRRPGGNTIY
d_gene: TRBD2; j_gene: TRBJ2-1; v_gene: TRBV2; CDR3aa: ASNQLAGEGNEQF
d_gene: TRBD2; j_gene: TRBJ2-4; v_gene: TRBV6-5; CDR3aa: ASSYTGAGSKNIQY
d_gene: TRBD1; j_gene: TRBJ2-2; v_gene: TRBV5-6; CDR3aa: ASSLERGRVGELF
d_gene: NA; j_gene: TRBJ1-2; v_gene: TRBV6-5; CDR3aa: ASSPVSTVFYGYT
d_gene: TRBD2; j_gene: TRBJ2-1; v_gene: TRBV20-1; CDR3aa: SASLLAGTNEQF
d_gene: NA; j_gene: TRBJ1-6; v_gene: TRBV27; CDR3aa: ASSLPVYNSPLH
d_gene: NA; j_gene: TRBJ1-2; v_gene: TRBV9; CDR3aa: ASSVEIHQDYT
d_gene: TRBD1; j_gene: TRBJ1-1; v_gene: TRBV28; CDR3aa: ASSTGQVIRTEAF
d_gene: TRBD2; j_gene: TRBJ2-1; v_gene: TRBV19; CDR3aa: ASSILGTSGRSVNEQF
d_gene: NA; j_gene: TRBJ2-7; v_gene: TRBV3-1/TRBV3-2; CDR3aa: ASSQAPIAGEQY
d_gene: NA; j_gene: TRBJ2-2; v_gene: TRBV7-9; CDR3aa: ASSLKSQINTGELF
d_gene: TRBD2; j_gene: TRBJ2-3; v_gene: TRBV4-2; CDR3aa: ASSPTSGRGTDTQY
d_gene: NA; j_gene: TRBJ1-1; v_gene: TRBV7-2; CDR3aa: ASQNRVGTEAF
d_gene: NA; j_gene: TRBJ2-7; v_gene: TRBV30; CDR3aa: AWSVDPTEYEQY
d_gene: TRBD2; j_gene: TRBJ2-2; v_gene: TRBV6-2/TRBV6-3; CDR3aa: ASSKLAGGYTGELF
d_gene: TRBD1; j_gene: TRBJ2-5; v_gene: TRBV24-1; CDR3aa: ATSDSPGQGGWETQY
d_gene: NA; j_gene: TRBJ1-6; v_gene: TRBV10-3; CDR3aa: AISDLARAAYNSPLH
d_gene: TRBD1; j_gene: TRBJ1-5; v_gene: TRBV20-1; CDR3aa: SASRDRGIQPQH
d_gene: TRBD1; j_gene: TRBJ2-1; v_gene: TRBV7-2; CDR3aa: ASSSFGDRSYNEQF
d_gene: NA; j_gene: TRBJ2-5; v_gene: TRBV19; CDR3aa: ASRGAVSRETQY
d_gene: TRBD2; j_gene: TRBJ2-2; v_gene: TRBV5-4; CDR3aa: ASRAGGGTGELF
d_gene: NA; j_gene: TRBJ1-5; v_gene: TRBV5-6; CDR3aa: ASSLWRLQHSNQPQH
d_gene: TRBD2; j_gene: TRBJ2-7; v_gene: TRBV28; CDR3aa: ASSLRLAAQEQY
d_gene: NA; j_gene: TRBJ2-5; v_gene: TRBV7-3; CDR3aa: ASSFGLGETQY
d_gene: TRBD1; j_gene: TRBJ1-1; v_gene: TRBV7-3; CDR3aa: ASSSQGGTEAF
d_gene: TRBD1; j_gene: TRBJ2-7; v_gene: TRBV5-1; CDR3aa: ASSLDTGTGRYEQY
d_gene: TRBD2; j_gene: TRBJ2-1; v_gene: TRBV9; CDR3aa: ASSVQAGGANEQF
d_gene: NA; j_gene: TRBJ1-2; v_gene: TRBV24-1; CDR3aa: ATSDETTTYGYT
d_gene: NA; j_gene: TRBJ1-5; v_gene: TRBV6-1; CDR3aa: ASSDPLGTRGNQPQH
d_gene: NA; j_gene: TRBJ1-1; v_gene: TRBV12-3/TRBV12-4; CDR3aa: ASLPTGLSEAF
d_gene: NA; j_gene: TRBJ1-1; v_gene: TRBV5-1; CDR3aa: ASSSGAGGFEAF
d_gene: TRBD2; j_gene: TRBJ2-7; v_gene: TRBV5-4; CDR3aa: ASSLGTTEQY
d_gene: TRBD2; j_gene: TRBJ2-7; v_gene: TRBV5-4; CDR3aa: ASSVVSGGHYEQY
d_gene: TRBD2; j_gene: TRBJ2-3; v_gene: TRBV7-6; CDR3aa: ASSALGTSGSTDTQY
d_gene: NA; j_gene: TRBJ2-5; v_gene: TRBV29-1; CDR3aa: SVVEGQETQY